The 32 T cell receptor beta chains below come from one sample, sequenced in a study of Graves' ophthalmopathy and Graves' hyperthyroidism. Transcripts of RNA were the source for amplifying TCR beta CDR3 regions. HTBI primers served in a first-round RT-PCR, which a second-round multiplex PCR followed. TCRdb processed the multiplex PCR reads anew with MiXCR; each CDR3 protein has one entry. The table has hundreds of thousands of distinct CDR3 sequences, roughly 14% seen once. Material: blood. The receptor source for this set is a woman in her thirties with Graves' ophthalmopathy.

This clonotype was observed at least ten times. The J gene is TRBJ1-3, the V gene TRBV2; no definite D call. CDR1 is SNHLY, CDR2 FYNNEI, per germline. V shed 2 bases and J shed 4 bases, with 15 bases lying between them. This CDR3 has 16 amino acids. CDR3 nucleotide sequence: TGTGCCAGCAGTGAATTGGCTCGGGCGTACGGAAACACCATATATTTT. Translated, it gives CASSELARAYGNTIYF.

This clonotype was counted ten times or more. The chain joins TRBV20-1 to TRBJ1-2, with 8 bases that match TRBD1. The CDR3 is 14 residues long. Germline values: CDR1 DFQATT, CDR2 SNEGSKA (reference sequence). With V trimmed by 6 bases and J by 5 bases, 11 bases remained unmatched. CDR3 nucleotide sequence: TGCAGTGCCCCGGACAGGGAAGTCTCATATGGCTACACCTTC. Translating it yields CSAPDREVSYGYTF.

This clonotype was counted at least ten times. The conserved closing phenylalanine or tryptophan is absent in this CDR3, likely reflecting a read error. The gene calls are TRBV12-3 or TRBV12-4 and TRBJ1-1; possibly TRBD1 for D (6 bases). The CDR3 spans 14 residues. For the CDR3, the DNA is TGTGCCAGCAGTTTTGGACAGAGGAACACTGAGGCTTTCTCT. It codes for CASSFGQRNTEAFS.

This clonotype was observed many times. V is TRBV28 and J is TRBJ1-5, with D tentatively TRBD1 (5 bases). The ends were cut back, 1 base at V and 6 bases at J, with 13 bases in the middle. The CDR3 is made up of 15 amino acids. CDR1 and CDR2 from the germline V gene are MDHEN and SYDVKM. The CDR3, as DNA: TGTGCCAGCAGTTTATCCAAGGGGCATGGTCAGCCCCAGCATTTT. This codes for CASSLSKGHGQPQHF.

This clonotype was observed many times. The V gene is TRBV6-1, the J gene TRBJ1-1; TRBD1 matches at 7 bases. The J segment lost 5 bases and the V segment lost 4 bases, leaving 10 bases of the junction unmatched. Germline V lookup: CDR1 MNHNS, CDR2 SASEGT. This CDR3 has 15 amino acids. The CDR3 reads CASSGLGQASTEAFF. Written as DNA, the CDR3 is TGTGCCAGCAGTGGCCTCGGACAGGCGTCTACTGAAGCTTTCTTT.

This clonotype was counted ten times or more. A much larger clone is a single base away; this may be a read error. This chain's CDR3 is CASSVTGDNQPQHF. The CDR3 bases are TGTGCCAGCAGTGTAACAGGGGACAATCAGCCCCAGCATTTT. The chain carries TRBV7-9 and TRBJ1-5, with 7 nucleotides matching TRBD1. With V trimmed by 6 bases and J by 3 bases, 5 bases remained unmatched. This CDR3 spans 14 amino acids. Germline CDR1 SEHNR, CDR2 FQNEAQ (reference sequence). Full variable domain (remainder filled in from reference TRBV7-9 and TRBJ1-5): DTGVSQNPRHKITKRGQNVTFRCDPISEHNRLYWYRQTLGQGPEFLTYFQNEAQLEKSRLLSDRFSAERPKGSFSTLEIQRTEQGDSAMYLCASSVTGDNQPQHFGDGTRLSIL.

The genes are TRBV6-1 and TRBJ1-3; 9 bases agree with TRBD1. The CDR3 contains 15 residues. The trim removed 6 bases at V and 2 bases at J, leaving 5 bases unmatched. CDR1 and CDR2 (germline): MNHNS, SASEGT. The CDR3 reads CASRFRQGAGNTIYF. CDR3 bases: TGTGCCAGCAGATTTCGACAGGGGGCTGGAAACACCATATATTTT.

This clonotype was counted many times. The CDR3 does not end in the conserved phenylalanine or tryptophan, so this is likely a read error. The V and J genes are TRBV15 and TRBJ2-5, with 7 positions matching TRBD2. V shed 0 bases and J 5 bases; nucleotides not matched to a gene: 6. The germline CDR1 and CDR2 sequences are LNHNV and YYDKDF (reference sequence). This CDR3 region has 15 residues. The DNA of the CDR3 is TGTGCCACCAGCAGAGAGGTGCGGGGAGGGGAGACCCAGTACTCC. This translates into CATSREVRGGETQYS.

This chain uses TRBV13 with TRBJ2-2, with 15 bases matching TRBD2. CDR1 and CDR2 (germline): PRHDT, FYEKMQ (reference sequence). Trimming cost V 5 bases and J 5 bases; bases outside gene matches: 9. The CDR3 is 18 amino acids. Written as DNA, the CDR3 is TGTGCCAGCAGCAAGTGGACTAGCGGGGGGGCTGTAACCGGGGAGCTGTTTTTT. Amino acids: CASSKWTSGGAVTGELFF.

This clonotype was picked up many times. The chain is built from TRBV11-2 and TRBJ1-1, with TRBD1 matching 7 bases. The junction had 7 bases not matched to a gene; V was cut back by 5 bases and J by 4 bases. This CDR3 is 14 amino acids long. Germline V lookup: CDR1 SGHAT, CDR2 FQNNGV. CDR3 in amino acids: CASSVPGGTTEAFF. In DNA, the CDR3 is TGTGCCAGCAGCGTACCAGGGGGTACCACTGAAGCTTTCTTT.

In this sample, this clonotype turned up many times. The chain employs TRBV19 and TRBJ1-1; no definite D call. Trimming shortened V by 9 bases and J by 4 bases, and 18 bases separated the two germline ends. CDR1 and CDR2 (germline): LNHDA, SQIVND (reference sequence). The length of the CDR3 is 14 residues. CDR3 loop: CASPPPGLTTEAFF. As DNA, the CDR3 is TGTGCCAGCCCGCCACCGGGTTTGACCACTGAAGCTTTCTTT.

This clonotype was detected ten times or more. V and J are TRBV3-1 and TRBJ2-5; no clear D. CDR1 is LGHDT, CDR2 YNNKEL, per germline (reference sequence). V was pared by 3 bases and J by 5 bases, with 10 bases between. The CDR3 runs to 13 residues. The chain's CDR3 is CASSQVRWETQYF. CDR3 bases: TGTGCCAGCAGCCAGGTTCGGTGGGAGACCCAGTACTTC.

Ten or more counts support this clonotype. The chain links TRBV6-5 to TRBJ2-7; TRBD2 agrees at 9 bases. Germline V gene data show CDR1 as MNHEY and CDR2 as SVGAGI. This CDR3 is built from 16 residues. Unmatched junction bases numbered 9, after V lost 2 bases and J lost 4 bases. The CDR3 DNA reads as TGTGCCAGCAGTTACGGTTCTGGCGGGAGGGAGTACGAGCAGTACTTC. This encodes CASSYGSGGREYEQYF.

This chain joins TRBV15 and TRBJ1-5; 8 nucleotides align to TRBD1. Germline CDR1 and CDR2: LNHNV and YYDKDF (reference sequence). Unmatched junction bases numbered 8, after V lost 3 bases and J lost 7 bases. The CDR3 runs 15 residues. The CDR3 nucleotides read TGTGCCACCAGCAGGACCCCAGGGGGCGAACAGCCCCAGCATTTT. Translating gives CATSRTPGGEQPQHF.

This clonotype was seen only a few times. The chain is built from TRBV10-3 and TRBJ2-5, with 7 bases lining up with TRBD1. Germline V gene sequence: CDR1 ENHRY, CDR2 SYGVKD. J was trimmed by 4 bases and V by 5 bases; bases with no gene match: 13. The CDR3 has 16 amino acids. The CDR3 nucleotides are TGTGCCATCAGTTTTAAGGGGACAGCCGCCCGAGAGACCCAGTACTTC. Translation gives CAISFKGTAARETQYF.

This clonotype was seen ten or more times. The chain joins TRBV25-1 to TRBJ2-5; a possible D gene is TRBD1 (6 bases). The CDR3 loop spans 15 amino acids. The germline CDR1 and CDR2 sequences are MGHDK and SYGVNS. V lost 1 base and J lost 1, with 10 bases in between. The chain's CDR3 is CASSEWNRAQETQYF. CDR3 sequence (DNA): TGTGCCAGCAGTGAATGGAACAGGGCCCAAGAGACCCAGTACTTC.

This clonotype came up a few times. The chain carries TRBV3-1 and TRBJ2-5; D not certain. The CDR3 sequence is 18 residues long. From germline, CDR1 is LGHDT and CDR2 YNNKEL (reference sequence). Trimming left V 2 bases short and J 1 base short, with 20 bases between. DNA of the CDR3: TGTGCCAGCAGCCAACGCCCCCTCTACAGTAACGCCCAAGAGACCCAGTACTTC. Protein product: CASSQRPLYSNAQETQYF.

This clonotype was seen ten or more times. The V call is TRBV6-1, the J call TRBJ2-2, with a weak D call TRBD1 (6 bases). Germline lookup yields CDR1 MNHNS and CDR2 SASEGT. This CDR3 has 16 amino acids. Trimming pared 7 bases from V and 7 bases from J, leaving 22 bases between. CDR3 loop: CASTPFGQGRSGELFF. In nucleotides, the CDR3 is TGTGCCAGCACCCCTTTCGGGCAGGGGCGGAGCGGGGAGCTGTTTTTT.

This clonotype has at least ten counts. The chain recombines TRBV28 with TRBJ2-7; a possible D gene is TRBD2 (6 bases). CDR1 and CDR2 (germline): MDHEN, SYDVKM. The ends were cut back, 1 base at V and 6 bases at J, with 13 bases in the middle. The CDR3 totals 14 residues. CDR3 residues: CASSLSVTAGEQYF. The CDR3 DNA is TGTGCCAGCAGTTTATCAGTGACAGCGGGCGAGCAGTACTTC.

A few counts support this clonotype. This chain connects TRBV4-1 to TRBJ1-6; TRBD1 is a possible D gene (6 bases). Germline V lookup: CDR1 MGHRA, CDR2 YSYEKL. CDR3 size: 16 residues. Trimming stripped 0 bases from V and 7 bases from J, with 13 bases between. The CDR3 protein is CASSQEGGAPNSPLHF. CDR3 bases: TGCGCCAGCAGCCAAGAAGGGGGGGCCCCCAATTCACCCCTCCACTTT.

This clonotype occurred many times. V and J are TRBV7-2 and TRBJ2-5; 9 bases are a match to TRBD2. The germline V gene has CDR1 SGHTA and CDR2 FQGNSA. The CDR3 is 15 amino acids. Trimming cost V 4 bases and J 2 bases; bases outside gene matches: 5. Here the CDR3 reads CASSSRLAAQETQYF. The CDR3 nucleotides read TGTGCCAGCAGCTCCCGACTAGCGGCGCAAGAGACCCAGTACTTC.

This clonotype was detected many times. The chain couples TRBV27 to TRBJ1-1; perhaps TRBD1 as D (6 bases). V was shortened by 4 bases and J by 4 bases, with 19 bases between the two germline ends. The CDR3 loop spans 16 amino acids. From germline, CDR1 is MNHEY and CDR2 SMNVEV (reference sequence). The CDR3 DNA sequence: TGTGCCAGCAGTTCCCATCTGACAGGTCAGGGCACTGAAGCTTTCTTT. Translation: CASSSHLTGQGTEAFF.

This clonotype has ten or more counts. This chain joins TRBV6-5 and TRBJ1-2, with 7 nucleotides matching TRBD1. The CDR3 loop spans 13 amino acids. V lost 2 bases, J lost 5 bases, and 2 bases stayed unmatched. Germline loops: CDR1 MNHEY, CDR2 SVGAGI. The CDR3 sequence is CASSYRTGYGYTF. The CDR3 coding sequence is TGTGCCAGCAGTTACCGGACAGGTTATGGCTACACCTTC.

This clonotype was seen many times. This chain uses TRBV27 with TRBJ1-5; D gene uncertain. V shed 2 bases and J shed 3 bases, with 8 bases lying between them. Germline V gene lookup returns CDR1 MNHEY and CDR2 SMNVEV (reference sequence). The CDR3 loop spans 14 amino acids. This CDR3 is CASSLGVNNQPQHF. The CDR3 coding sequence is TGTGCCAGCAGTTTAGGCGTCAACAATCAGCCCCAGCATTTT.

Notes on this clonotype: One base away lies a much larger clone, so this may be a sequencing read error. This chain connects TRBV25-1 to TRBJ1-2, with 8 positions matching TRBD1. Germline CDR1 reads MGHDK; CDR2 reads SYGVNS. This CDR3 has 13 amino acids. Here the CDR3 DNA reads TGTGTCAGCAGCAGGACAGGGAACTATGGCTACACCTTC. Translated, it gives CVSSRTGNYGYTF.

This chain's CDR3 is CASSLVGGGGSSYEQYF. In DNA, the CDR3 is TGTGCCAGCAGTTTAGTTGGTGGCGGGGGGTCCTCCTACGAGCAGTACTTC. The V and J genes are TRBV12-3 or TRBV12-4 and TRBJ2-7; 8 nucleotides match TRBD2. The CDR3 sequence is 17 residues long. The ends lost 1 base at V and 0 bases at J; junction bases unmatched: 8.

This clonotype was seen many times. The chain is built from TRBV7-8 and TRBJ1-5; no firm D call. The CDR3 sequence is 12 residues long. Germline CDR1 SGHVS, CDR2 FQNEAQ. Trimming cost V 1 base and J 5 bases, with 3 bases left between them. The CDR3 sequence is CASSLEDQPQHF. CDR3 coding DNA: TGTGCCAGCAGCTTAGAGGATCAGCCCCAGCATTTT.

The chain recombines TRBV6-4 with TRBJ1-2; 11 bases match TRBD1. With 2 bases clipped from V and 3 bases from J, the junction kept 5 bases outside the gene matches. There are 16 residues in the CDR3. Germline CDR1 MRHNA, CDR2 SNTAGT. Here the CDR3 DNA reads TGTGCCAGCAGTGACCTCGGACAGGGGGCCGACTATGGCTACACCTTC. Its protein is CASSDLGQGADYGYTF.

This clonotype has a handful of counts. This chain links TRBV5-1 with TRBJ1-3; D is uncertain. CDR1 and CDR2 from the germline V gene are SGHRS and YFSETQ. V was cut by 0 bases and J by 2 bases, with 9 bases left in between. The CDR3 is 15 residues long. The CDR3 loop reads CASSLEVGPGNTIYF. CDR3 sequence (DNA): TGCGCCAGCAGCTTGGAGGTAGGGCCTGGAAACACCATATATTTT.

This clonotype has a count of ten or more. This chain connects TRBV6-5 to TRBJ2-5, with 8 positions matching TRBD2. The ends lost 2 bases at V and 1 base at J; junction bases unmatched: 6. This CDR3 spans 16 amino acids. The germline V gene has CDR1 MNHEY and CDR2 SVGAGI. Here the CDR3 DNA reads TGTGCCAGCAGTTACACAACAAGCGGGGGCCAAGAGACCCAGTACTTC. It translates to CASSYTTSGGQETQYF.

This clonotype was seen ten or more times. The chain couples TRBV2 to TRBJ1-5; TRBD1 matches 8 bases. Germline V CDR1 and CDR2: SNHLY, FYNNEI. This CDR3 is built from 15 residues. Trimming took 3 bases from V and 1 from J; bases not matched to a gene: 2. The DNA of the CDR3 is TGTGCCAGCAGTGACTCAGGGGGCAGCAATCAGCCCCAGCATTTT. Protein product: CASSDSGGSNQPQHF.

A note on this clonotype: One end of the junction does not line up with germline, which may come from a read error. The chain employs TRBV7-2 and TRBJ2-5; the match to TRBD1 covers 9 bases. The germline CDR1 and CDR2 sequences are SGHTA and FQGNSA. This CDR3 spans 15 amino acids. The CDR3 nucleotides read TGTGCTAGCAGCTTTACCGACAGGGGGTCAGAGACCCAGTACTTC. Translating gives CASSFTDRGSETQYF.